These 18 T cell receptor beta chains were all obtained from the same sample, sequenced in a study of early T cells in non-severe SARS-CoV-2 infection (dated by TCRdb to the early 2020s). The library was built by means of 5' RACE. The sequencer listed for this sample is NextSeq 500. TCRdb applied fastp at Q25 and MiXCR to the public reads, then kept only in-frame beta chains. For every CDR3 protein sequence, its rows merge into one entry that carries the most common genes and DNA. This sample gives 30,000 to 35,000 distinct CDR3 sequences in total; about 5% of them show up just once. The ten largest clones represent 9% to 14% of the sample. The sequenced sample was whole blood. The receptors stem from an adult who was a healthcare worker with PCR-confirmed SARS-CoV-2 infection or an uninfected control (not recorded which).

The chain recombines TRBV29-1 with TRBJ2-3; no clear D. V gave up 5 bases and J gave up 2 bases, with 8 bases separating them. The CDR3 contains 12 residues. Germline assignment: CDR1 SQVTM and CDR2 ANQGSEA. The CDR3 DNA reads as TGCAGCGTTCCAGAGTTCACAGATACGCAGTATTTT. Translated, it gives CSVPEFTDTQYF.

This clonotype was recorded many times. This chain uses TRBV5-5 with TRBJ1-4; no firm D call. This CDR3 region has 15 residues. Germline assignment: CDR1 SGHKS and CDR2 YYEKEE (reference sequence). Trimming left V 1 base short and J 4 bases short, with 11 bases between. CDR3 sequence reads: CASSLKEGLNEKLFF. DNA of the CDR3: TGTGCCAGCAGCTTGAAGGAGGGCCTTAATGAAAAACTGTTTTTT.

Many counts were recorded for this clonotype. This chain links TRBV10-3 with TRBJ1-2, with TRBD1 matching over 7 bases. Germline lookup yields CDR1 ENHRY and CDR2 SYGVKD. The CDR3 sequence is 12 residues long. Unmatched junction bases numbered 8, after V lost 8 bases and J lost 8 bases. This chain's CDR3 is CAISPGGNGYTF. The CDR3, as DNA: TGTGCCATCTCGCCAGGGGGAAACGGCTACACCTTC.

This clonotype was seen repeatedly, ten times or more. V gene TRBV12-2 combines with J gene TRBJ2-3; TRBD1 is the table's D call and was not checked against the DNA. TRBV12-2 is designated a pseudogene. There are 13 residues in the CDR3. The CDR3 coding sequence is TGTGCAAGTCGCTCCCGGATAACAGATACGCAGTATTTT. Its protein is CASRSRITDTQYF.

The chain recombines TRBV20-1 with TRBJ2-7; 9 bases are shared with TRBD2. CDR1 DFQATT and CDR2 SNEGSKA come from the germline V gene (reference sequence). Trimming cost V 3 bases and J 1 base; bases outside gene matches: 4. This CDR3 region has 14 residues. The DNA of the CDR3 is TGCAGTGCTAGTTGGACTAGCGATTCCTACGAGCAGTACTTC. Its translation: CSASWTSDSYEQYF.

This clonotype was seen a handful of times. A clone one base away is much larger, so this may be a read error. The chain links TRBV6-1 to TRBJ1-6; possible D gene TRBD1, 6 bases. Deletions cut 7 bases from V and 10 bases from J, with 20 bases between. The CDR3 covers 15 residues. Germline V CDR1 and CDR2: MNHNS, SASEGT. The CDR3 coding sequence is TGTGCCAGCACTCTCCCGAGGGGCAGGGGATCACCCCTCCACTTT. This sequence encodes CASTLPRGRGSPLHF.

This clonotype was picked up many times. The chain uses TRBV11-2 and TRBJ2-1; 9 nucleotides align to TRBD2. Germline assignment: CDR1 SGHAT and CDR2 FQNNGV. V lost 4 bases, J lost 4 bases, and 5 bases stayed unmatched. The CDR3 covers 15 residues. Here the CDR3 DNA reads TGTGCCAGCAGCTCCTGGACTAGCGCTTACAATGAGCAGTTCTTC. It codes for CASSSWTSAYNEQFF.

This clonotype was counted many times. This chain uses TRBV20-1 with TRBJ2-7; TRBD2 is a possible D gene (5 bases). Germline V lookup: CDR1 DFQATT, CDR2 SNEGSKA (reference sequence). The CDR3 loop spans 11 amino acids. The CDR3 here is CRAAGGFEQYF. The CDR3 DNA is TGCAGAGCCGCGGGCGGGTTCGAGCAGTACTTC.

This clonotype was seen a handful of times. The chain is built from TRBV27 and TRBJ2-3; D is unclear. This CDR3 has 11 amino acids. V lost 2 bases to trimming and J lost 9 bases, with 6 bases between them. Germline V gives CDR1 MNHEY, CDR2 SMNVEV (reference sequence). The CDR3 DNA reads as TGTGCCAGCAGTTTAGGTCACACGCAGTATTTT. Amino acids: CASSLGHTQYF.

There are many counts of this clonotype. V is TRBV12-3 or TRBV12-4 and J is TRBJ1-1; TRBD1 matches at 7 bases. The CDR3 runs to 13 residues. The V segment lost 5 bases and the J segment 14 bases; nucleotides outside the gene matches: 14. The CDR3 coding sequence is TGTGCCAGCAGTCCATGGGACAGAGGGAGTTGGTTCTTT. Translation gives CASSPWDRGSWFF.

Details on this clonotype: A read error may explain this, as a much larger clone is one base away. The CDR3 reads CASSLAQGRNERLFF. CDR3 sequence (DNA): TGTGCCAGCAGCTTAGCGCAGGGACGGAATGAAAGACTGTTTTTT. The gene calls are TRBV7-2 and TRBJ1-4; maybe TRBD1 (5 bases). The germline V gene encodes CDR1 SGHTA and CDR2 FQGNSA. This CDR3 is 15 amino acids long.

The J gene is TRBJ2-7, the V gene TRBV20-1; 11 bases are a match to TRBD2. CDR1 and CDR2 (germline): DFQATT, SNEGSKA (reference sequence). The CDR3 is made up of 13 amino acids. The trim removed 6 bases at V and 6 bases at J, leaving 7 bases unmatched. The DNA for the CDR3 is TGCAGTGCCTTACTAGCGGGAGCACCCGAGCAGTACTTC. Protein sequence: CSALLAGAPEQYF.

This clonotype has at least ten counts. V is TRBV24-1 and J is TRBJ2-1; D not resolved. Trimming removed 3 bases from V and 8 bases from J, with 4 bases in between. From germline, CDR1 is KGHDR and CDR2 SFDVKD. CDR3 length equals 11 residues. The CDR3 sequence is CATSDGDEQFF. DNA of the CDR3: TGTGCCACCAGTGATGGGGATGAGCAGTTCTTC.

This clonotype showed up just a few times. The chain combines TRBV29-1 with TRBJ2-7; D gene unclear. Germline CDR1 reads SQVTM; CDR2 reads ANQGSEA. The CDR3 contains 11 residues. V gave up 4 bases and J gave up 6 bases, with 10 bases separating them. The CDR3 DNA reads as TGCAGCGTTGGACGAGGCAGCGAGCAGTACTTC. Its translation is CSVGRGSEQYF.

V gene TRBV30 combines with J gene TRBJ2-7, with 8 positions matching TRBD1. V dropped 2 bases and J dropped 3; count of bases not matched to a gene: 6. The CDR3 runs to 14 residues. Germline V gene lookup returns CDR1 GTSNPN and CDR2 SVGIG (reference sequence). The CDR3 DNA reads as TGTGCCTGGAGTCCTGGGACAGGCGGCTACGAGCAGTACTTC. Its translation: CAWSPGTGGYEQYF.

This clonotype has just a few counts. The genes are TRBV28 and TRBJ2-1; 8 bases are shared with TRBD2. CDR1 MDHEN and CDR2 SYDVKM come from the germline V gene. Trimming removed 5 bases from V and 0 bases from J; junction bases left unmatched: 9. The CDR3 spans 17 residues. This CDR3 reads CASSRASGQSSYNEQFF. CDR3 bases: TGTGCCAGCAGTCGGGCTAGCGGGCAGAGCTCCTACAATGAGCAGTTCTTC.

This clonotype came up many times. CDR3 sequence (DNA): TGCAGTGCCCAAACTTTACGCTTGGGGGGCACTGAAGCTTTCTTT. Translating it yields CSAQTLRLGGTEAFF. V usage is TRBV20-1 and J usage is TRBJ1-1, with D tentatively TRBD1 (5 bases). Per the germline V gene, CDR1 is DFQATT and CDR2 is SNEGSKA (reference sequence). V lost 6 bases and J 4 bases, leaving 21 bases between the germline ends. CDR3 length: 15 amino acids.

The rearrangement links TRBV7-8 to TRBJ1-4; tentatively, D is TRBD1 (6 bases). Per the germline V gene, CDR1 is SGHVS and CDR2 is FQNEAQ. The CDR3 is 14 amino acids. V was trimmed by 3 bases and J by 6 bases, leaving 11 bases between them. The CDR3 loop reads CASSLYRDYEKLFF. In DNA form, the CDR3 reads TGTGCCAGCAGCTTGTACAGGGACTATGAAAAACTGTTTTTT.